Shown below are 10 T cell receptor beta chains from a single sample sequenced in a study of T cell responses to AZD1222 COVID-19 vaccine. Repertoires were generated with immunoSEQ multiplex PCR, while TCRdb's copy carries only in-frame clones and drops some. The data hold about 120,000 clones, with about 90% observed a single time. The sequencing here drew on peripheral blood, taken on day 0 of AZD1222 vaccination. These receptor sequences come from an adult in good health.

Concerning this clone itself: This may be a read error: a much more frequent sequence differs by one nucleotide. The chain carries TRBV5-4 and TRBJ1-5; D ambiguous. The CDR3 loop spans 13 amino acids. The germline V gene has CDR1 SGHNT and CDR2 YYREEE (reference sequence). V was pared by 4 bases and J by 5 bases, with 10 bases between. CDR3 sequence: CASSQDKYQPQHF. The CDR3 DNA reads TGTGCCAGCAGCCAAGACAAGTATCAGCCCCAGCATTTT.

With respect to this clone: Other DNA sequences from this sample encode an identical CDR3 as well. The CDR3 region is CASSPGRTYEQYF. CDR3 DNA sequence: TGTGCCAGCAGCCCCGGCAGAACCTACGAGCAGTACTTC. V gene TRBV3-1 (or the pseudogene TRBV3-2) combines with J gene TRBJ2-7, with D unclear. Germline values: CDR1 LGHDT, CDR2 YNNKEL (reference sequence). CDR3 size: 13 residues. Trimming shortened V by 4 bases and J by 2 bases, and 9 bases separated the two germline ends.

V is TRBV7-9 and J is TRBJ1-3; perhaps TRBD1 as D (6 bases). The CDR3 has 15 residues. CDR1 is SEHNR and CDR2 is FQNEAQ in the germline V gene (reference sequence). Trimming cost V 5 bases and J 2 bases, with 13 bases left between them. CDR3 bases: TGTGCCAGCAGCCCCAACAGGGAACCTGGAAACACCATATATTTT. Its protein is CASSPNREPGNTIYF.

The CDR3 is CASSGGETQYF. Written as DNA, the CDR3 is TGTGCCAGCAGTGGAGGGGAGACCCAGTACTTC. The chain couples TRBV27 to TRBJ2-5; maybe TRBD2 (6 bases). The CDR3 sequence is 11 residues long. V dropped 5 bases and J dropped 5 bases, with 6 bases sitting between them. The germline CDR1 and CDR2 sequences are MNHEY and SMNVEV (reference sequence).

With respect to this clone: At one end the junction does not follow the germline gene, possibly because of a read error. The chain joins TRBV4-1 to TRBJ2-1; the D gene is possibly TRBD1 (6 bases). Germline V gene data show CDR1 as MGHRA and CDR2 as YSYEKL. The CDR3 consists of 11 residues. The CDR3 nucleotides are TGCGCCAGCAGCCAAGATAGGGGGTTTGTCTTC. Translated, it gives CASSQDRGFVF.

This chain connects TRBV12-3 or TRBV12-4 to TRBJ1-1; TRBD1 aligns across 7 bases. V was pared by 5 bases and J by 10 bases, with 4 bases of the junction left unmatched. The CDR3 contains 11 residues. The CDR3 spells CASSQGVGAFF. CDR3 nucleotide sequence: TGTGCCAGCAGTCAGGGGGTAGGAGCTTTCTTT.

This clone has just one count. The chain employs TRBV11-2 and TRBJ2-7; 7 nucleotides match TRBD1. Germline loops: CDR1 SGHAT, CDR2 FQNNGV. V lost 1 base to trimming and J lost 1 base; unmatched junction nucleotides: 7. This CDR3 region has 16 residues. The CDR3: CASSLVWTGLSYEQYF. CDR3 coding DNA: TGTGCCAGCAGCTTAGTATGGACAGGTTTATCCTACGAGCAGTACTTC. The whole variable domain, filled in from reference TRBV11-2 and TRBJ2-7, reads EAGVAQSPRYKIIEKRQSVAFWCNPISGHATLYWYQQILGQGPKLLIQFQNNGVVDDSQLPKDRFSAERLKGVDSTLKIQPAKLEDSAVYLCASSLVWTGLSYEQYFGPGTRLTVT.

CDR3 bases: TGTGCCAGCTCACCGTTACCTACGCCTTACTATGGCTACACCTTC. This sequence encodes CASSPLPTPYYGYTF. The chain uses TRBV18 and TRBJ1-2; unclear D gene. Germline V gene sequence: CDR1 KGHSH, CDR2 LQKENI. Trimming shortened V by 3 bases and J by 3 bases, and 14 bases separated the two germline ends. The CDR3 is 15 residues long.

The V and J genes are TRBV14 and TRBJ2-6, with D unresolved. The germline V and J ends were trimmed by 5 bases and 4 bases, with 15 bases remaining between them. The CDR3 loop spans 16 amino acids. The germline V gene has CDR1 SGHDN and CDR2 FVKESK. The chain's CDR3 is CASSRGQDFGANVLTF. Here the CDR3 DNA reads TGTGCCAGCAGCAGAGGTCAGGATTTCGGGGCCAACGTCCTGACTTTC.

The V gene is TRBV5-1, the J gene TRBJ2-2; either TRBD1 or TRBD2 may fit D (5 bases each). V lost 4 bases, J lost 0 bases, and 10 bases lay in between. The CDR3 spans 15 residues. The germline V gene encodes CDR1 SGHRS and CDR2 YFSETQ. The CDR3 nucleotides read TGCGCCAGCAGCGGGGGATCAGCGAACACCGGGGAGCTGTTTTTT. Translated, it gives CASSGGSANTGELFF.